What follows is one T cell receptor (beta chain) and its context. What it recognizes is unknown. The data belong to a study of tumor-infiltrating lymphocytes in glioblastoma multiforme. Notes on the study in general: Only one glioblastoma patient had TCR and mutation analysis.

The V and J ends lost 3 bases and 0 bases respectively, with 9 bases between them. The germline V gene has CDR1 SGHTA and CDR2 FQGNSA. The CDR3 has 15 amino acids. Three nested ARM-PCR rounds with V-beta and C-beta primers built TCRB libraries. From the multiplex PCR reads, TCRdb called clonotypes with MiXCR, one entry per CDR3 protein. The data hold 9,000 to 13,000 distinct CDR3 sequences, with more than 70% observed a single time. The gene calls are TRBV7-2 and TRBJ2-1; D gene unclear. Sequenced sample: brain tumor tissue. This TCR was recovered from a male donor with glioblastoma. CDR3 coding DNA: TGTGCCAGCAGCTTCGGCTTCTACTCCTACAATGAGCAGTTCTTC. Protein: CASSFGFYSYNEQFF.